These 18 T cell receptor beta chains share one sample of origin, sequenced in a study of T cells after yellow fever vaccination. One entry per CDR3 protein results from TCRdb running MiXCR on the 5' RACE reads. The sample lists hundreds of thousands of distinct CDR3 sequences, about 19% occurring once. The sample consisted of PBMCs, taken before the yellow fever booster vaccination. Source of these receptors: a man between 18 and 35 years old who received the YFV17D yellow fever vaccine.

The DNA of the CDR3 is TGCAGTGCCCACAAGCGCAGGGTCCCGAATAATTCACCCCTCCACTTT. Protein product: CSAHKRRVPNNSPLHF. The chain links TRBV20-1 to TRBJ1-6; D is possibly TRBD1 (5 bases). The V end was cut by 6 bases, the J end by 5 bases, with 20 bases between. The germline V gene encodes CDR1 DFQATT and CDR2 SNEGSKA (reference sequence). The CDR3 runs to 16 residues.

This clonotype was counted a few times. This chain links TRBV9 with TRBJ2-1; D remains ambiguous. Deletions cut 0 bases from V and 2 bases from J, with 12 bases between. There are 16 residues in the CDR3. CDR1 is SGDLS, CDR2 YYNGEE, per germline. The CDR3 loop reads CASSVGTSFPYNEQFF. CDR3 DNA: TGTGCCAGCAGCGTAGGAACCAGTTTCCCCTACAATGAGCAGTTCTTC.

The chain uses TRBV5-4 and TRBJ2-1; 12 bases match TRBD1. Trimming took 4 bases from V and 9 from J; bases not matched to a gene: 5. This CDR3 region has 14 residues. Germline-derived CDR1 and CDR2 are SGHNT and YYREEE (reference sequence). Written as DNA, the CDR3 is TGTGCCAGCAGCCTGGGACAGGGGGCTCTTGAGCAGTTCTTC. It is translated as CASSLGQGALEQFF.

This chain uses TRBV20-1 with TRBJ1-2, with D uncertain. Trimming stripped 2 bases from V and 4 bases from J, with 14 bases between. This CDR3 is 14 amino acids long. The germline CDR1 and CDR2 sequences are DFQATT and SNEGSKA (reference sequence). The CDR3, as DNA: TGCAGTGCTAGATCCCCCCGGGGAGGCTATGGCTACACCTTC. It translates to CSARSPRGGYGYTF.

The CDR3 loop reads CASTRTGEEVTEAFF. For the CDR3, the DNA is TGTGCCAGCACCAGGACAGGGGAGGAGGTCACTGAAGCTTTCTTT. The gene calls are TRBV6-6 and TRBJ1-1, with TRBD1 matching over 9 bases. The CDR3 loop spans 15 amino acids. V gave up 7 bases and J gave up 4 bases; unmatched junction bases: 10. Germline values: CDR1 MNHNY, CDR2 SVGAGI (reference sequence).

The chain uses TRBV7-9 and TRBJ1-1; the match to TRBD1 covers 9 bases. With 6 bases clipped from V and 6 bases from J, the junction kept 8 bases outside the gene matches. This CDR3 comprises 14 residues. CDR1 and CDR2 (germline): SEHNR, FQNEAQ (reference sequence). In nucleotides, the CDR3 is TGTGCCAGCAGACGAGGGGGACAGGGCCCTGAAGCTTTCTTT. This encodes CASRRGGQGPEAFF. Based on the CDR3 plus reference TRBV7-9 and TRBJ1-1, the full variable domain is DTGVSQNPRHKITKRGQNVTFRCDPISEHNRLYWYRQTLGQGPEFLTYFQNEAQLEKSRLLSDRFSAERPKGSFSTLEIQRTEQGDSAMYLCASRRGGQGPEAFFGQGTRLTVV.

The V call is TRBV5-4, the J call TRBJ2-7, with D tentatively TRBD1 or TRBD2 (5 bases each). The V and J ends lost 4 bases and 6 bases respectively, with 20 bases between them. This CDR3 region has 15 residues. Germline V gene data show CDR1 as SGHNT and CDR2 as YYREEE (reference sequence). CDR3 residues: CASSPGTEVRFEQYF. The CDR3 coding sequence is TGTGCCAGCAGCCCCGGGACGGAGGTGCGCTTCGAGCAGTACTTC.

In this sample, this clonotype turned up a few times. J is TRBJ1-2 and V is TRBV5-1; possibly TRBD1 for D (6 bases). V lost 4 bases, J lost 8 bases, and 15 bases lay in between. The CDR3 totals 13 residues. Germline V gives CDR1 SGHRS, CDR2 YFSETQ. CDR3 amino acids: CASSPSTGPGYTF. In nucleotides, the CDR3 is TGCGCCAGCAGCCCCTCCACAGGGCCCGGCTACACCTTC.

This clonotype was seen repeatedly, ten times or more. The rearrangement links TRBV5-1 to TRBJ2-3, with D unresolved. V lost 1 base, J lost 6 bases, and 6 bases lay in between. Looked up from germline, CDR1 is SGHRS and CDR2 is YFSETQ. This CDR3 has 12 amino acids. CDR3 nucleotides: TGCGCCAGCAGCTTGTTGGGGGATACGCAGTATTTT. The encoded protein is CASSLLGDTQYF. The whole variable domain, filled in from reference TRBV5-1 and TRBJ2-3, reads KAGVTQTPRYLIKTRGQQVTLSCSPISGHRSVSWYQQTPGQGLQFLFEYFSETQRNKGNFPGRFSGRQFSNSRSEMNVSTLELGDSALYLCASSLLGDTQYFGPGTRLTVL.

The chain combines TRBV4-3 with TRBJ2-3; 7 bases fit TRBD1. Germline lookup yields CDR1 LGHNA and CDR2 YSLEER. After removal of 0 bases from V and 3 bases from J, the junction contained 6 bases not matched to a gene. The CDR3 is 16 residues long. The CDR3 nucleotides read TGCGCCAGCAGCCAAGACCGGACAGGCTGGACAGATACGCAGTATTTT. Its protein is CASSQDRTGWTDTQYF.

This chain connects TRBV19 to TRBJ2-7, with D perhaps given as TRBD1 or TRBD2 (5 bases each). The CDR3 extends over 13 amino acids. CDR1 and CDR2 (germline): LNHDA, SQIVND (reference sequence). Between the trimmed V and J ends, which lost 5 bases and 3 bases, there was a span of 11 bases. This CDR3 is CASSHGAGYEQYF. Here the CDR3 DNA reads TGTGCCAGTAGTCACGGGGCAGGCTACGAGCAGTACTTC.

This clonotype was picked up a small number of times. The V gene is TRBV12-3 or TRBV12-4, the J gene TRBJ1-2; maybe TRBD1 (5 bases). The CDR3 runs to 13 residues. Trimming took 7 bases from V and 3 from J, leaving 12 bases between them. The CDR3 DNA reads as TGTGCCAGCAAGGGCGGGGCCTACTATGGCTACACCTTC. Residues: CASKGGAYYGYTF.

The chain joins TRBV13 to TRBJ2-7; D possibly corresponds to TRBD2 (6 bases). From germline, CDR1 is PRHDT and CDR2 FYEKMQ (reference sequence). The CDR3 spans 14 residues. With 5 bases removed from V and 3 bases from J, the gap between germline ends came to 14 bases. The CDR3 DNA reads as TGTGCCAGCAGCCCGCGGGACTTTCTCTACGAGCAGTACTTC. It encodes CASSPRDFLYEQYF.

This chain uses TRBV5-1 with TRBJ2-7; the match to TRBD1 covers 7 bases. CDR1 SGHRS and CDR2 YFSETQ come from the germline V gene. This CDR3 comprises 13 residues. The V gene end was trimmed by 4 bases and the J gene end by 3 bases; junction bases not matched to a gene: 4. CDR3 region: CASSPDRSYEQYF. For the CDR3, the DNA is TGCGCCAGCAGCCCGGACAGGAGCTACGAGCAGTACTTC.

This clonotype was detected only a few times. V is TRBV20-1 and J is TRBJ2-1; 8 bases agree with TRBD1. The V gene's germline CDR1 is DFQATT and CDR2 SNEGSKA (reference sequence). CDR3 length: 15 amino acids. J gave up 10 bases and V 3 bases, and 14 bases lay outside the gene matches. This CDR3 is CSARPGTGALTEQFF. DNA of the CDR3: TGCAGTGCTAGGCCCGGGACAGGCGCTTTGACGGAGCAGTTCTTC.

The V and J genes are TRBV24-1 and TRBJ2-1; TRBD1 agrees at 7 bases. Germline values: CDR1 KGHDR, CDR2 SFDVKD. CDR3 length: 16 residues. J gave up 7 bases and V 2 bases, and 10 bases lay outside the gene matches. DNA for the CDR3: TGTGCCACCAGTGATTCCCGGACAGGTTGGAGGAATGAGCAGTTCTTC. Its protein is CATSDSRTGWRNEQFF.

In this sample, this clonotype turned up many times. The chain joins TRBV12-3 or TRBV12-4 to TRBJ2-3, with 12 nucleotides matching TRBD2. After removal of 5 bases from V and 9 bases from J, the junction contained 18 bases not matched to a gene. The CDR3 runs 18 residues. The CDR3 DNA sequence: TGTGCCAGCAGTCCCCCACTTCGACTAGCGGGGGCCCTAGGGACGCAGTATTTT. Translated, it gives CASSPPLRLAGALGTQYF.

The rearrangement links TRBV20-1 to TRBJ2-1; 9 nucleotides line up with TRBD2. The J segment lost 8 bases and the V segment lost 0 bases, leaving 11 bases of the junction unmatched. CDR3 length: 16 residues. The germline V gene has CDR1 DFQATT and CDR2 SNEGSKA (reference sequence). The CDR3 sequence is CSARDPRGGRLYEQFF. CDR3 nucleotide sequence: TGCAGTGCTAGAGATCCGCGGGGGGGCCGATTGTATGAGCAGTTCTTC.